Below, one T cell receptor (beta chain) is given with its context. Its antigen is unidentified. This sample is part of a study of monozygotic twins with inflammatory bowel disease. TCRdb reprocessed the 5' RACE reads, keeping one entry per CDR3 protein, no DNA. The listing contains 440,000 or so distinct CDR3 sequences. Points from the study as a whole: Separate T cell subtypes could not be resolved from one another. The inverse Simpson measure of TCRbeta diversity was lower in IBD patients than in healthy co-twins.

The sequence was obtained from a human donor with ulcerative colitis or Crohn's disease, or a healthy co-twin of an affected twin (not recorded which). Input material: blood.

The CDR3 reads CATSDSRTNQPQHF. V and J are TRBV24-1 and TRBJ1-5. The CDR3 has 14 residues. The germline CDR1 and CDR2 sequences are KGHDR and SFDVKD.